The source of this T cell receptor (beta chain) is a study of blood T cell repertoires in COVID-19. Study-level information: Acute and convalescent COVID-19 specimens originated in the United States, Italy and Spain. T cells, B-cell-depleted T cells, or PBMCs provided the cDNA or gDNA that served as material.

The germline CDR1 and CDR2 sequences are MDHEN and SYDVKM. The CDR3 sequence is 14 residues long. Trimming at V came to 7 bases and at J to 0 bases, leaving 5 bases not matched to a gene. Generated by immunoSEQ multiplex PCR, the TCRdb table keeps only in-frame clones and is missing some. The sample records about 36,000 clones, over 75% being singletons. This clonotype originated in a man between 60 and 75 years old with acute or convalescent COVID-19. V gene TRBV28 combines with J gene TRBJ2-7; TRBD2 matches at 8 bases. Sequences were obtained from peripheral blood. The CDR3 region is CASTVSGTSYEQYF. The CDR3 DNA reads TGTGCCAGCACCGTTAGCGGGACCTCCTACGAGCAGTACTTC.